This is a list of T cell receptor beta chains from one sample in a study of T cell responses to AZD1222 COVID-19 vaccine. The assay was immunoSEQ multiplex PCR, and TCRdb's table has in-frame clones only and misses some. In the table there are more than 100,000 clones, 70% to 90% of which are singletons. The material was peripheral blood, obtained on day 0 of AZD1222 vaccination. Every receptor here comes from an adult in good health. The CDR3 runs from the conserved cysteine through the conserved F or W. A D gene is named only where the DNA matches it firmly. Not all rows give a size; the values are once, few, many and, for expanded clones, a class.

d_gene | j_gene | abundance | v_gene | CDR3nt | CDR3aa
TRBD1 | TRBJ1-2 | - | TRBV5-1 | TGCGCCAGCAGCTTGGGGGACAGGGTGAACTATGGCTACACCTTC | CASSLGDRVNYGYTF
- | TRBJ1-3 | - | TRBV9 | TGTGCCAGCAGCTCACATACGGGCTCTGGAAACACCATATATTTT | CASSSHTGSGNTIYF
- | TRBJ1-1 | - | TRBV7-9 | TGTGCCAGCAGCTTAAAGGATGGGACTGAAGCTTTCTTT | CASSLKDGTEAFF
- | TRBJ1-1 | - | TRBV7-3 | TGTGCCAGCAGCTTAAACCGGGGCGCGCATGAAGCTTTCTTT | CASSLNRGAHEAFF
TRBD2 | TRBJ2-7 | - | TRBV28 | TGTGCCAGCAGTTCCCCAAGGGACTACCCCTACGAGCAGTACTTC | CASSSPRDYPYEQYF
- | TRBJ1-2 | - | TRBV5-4 | TGTGCCAGCAGCTTGGATTTCAGCGGACAGAGAGATGGCTACACCTTC | CASSLDFSGQRDGYTF
- | TRBJ1-2 | - | TRBV18 | TGTGCCAGCTCACTACCTGGGGCGATCTATGGCTACACCTTC | CASSLPGAIYGYTF
TRBD1 | TRBJ2-1 | - | TRBV30 | TGTGCCTGGAGGGGGACAGGGGTTGGGGAGCAGTTCTTC | CAWRGTGVGEQFF
TRBD2 | TRBJ2-7 | - | TRBV5-1 | TGCGCCAGCAGCTCGGGGAGGGGTCAGGGCTCCTACGAGCAGTACTTC | CASSSGRGQGSYEQYF
TRBD1 | TRBJ2-7 | - | TRBV19 | TGTGCCAGTACCGCCGGGACAGGGGGGTCCTACGAGCAGTACTTC | CASTAGTGGSYEQYF
- | TRBJ1-2 | - | TRBV28 | TGTGCCAGCAGTTTACCCCGAGGAGCCGAAGACTATGGCTACACCTTC | CASSLPRGAEDYGYTF
- | TRBJ2-7 | - | TRBV5-1 | TGCGCCAGCAGCCCACGAATAACGGACATCAGCTCCTACGAGCAGTACTTC | CASSPRITDISSYEQYF
TRBD1 | TRBJ1-2 | - | TRBV7-8 | TGTGCCAGCAGCTTCCCAGGGGGCTACGGCTACACCTTC | CASSFPGGYGYTF
TRBD1 | TRBJ1-5 | - | TRBV19 | TGTGCCAGTAGTATAAGAAACAGGGGAAATCAGCCCCAGCATTTT | CASSIRNRGNQPQHF
- | TRBJ2-1 | - | TRBV15 | TGTGCCACCAGCACAAGACAGCTTGCCTCCTACAATGAGCAGTTCTTC | CATSTRQLASYNEQFF
TRBD2 | TRBJ2-2 | once | TRBV19 | TGTGCCAGTAGTATACAGAGCGGGGATGGAACCGGGGAGCTGTTTTTT | CASSIQSGDGTGELFF
- | TRBJ2-7 | once | TRBV7-9 | TGTGCCAGCAGCTTATATTCCGGGATCGAGCAGTACTTC | CASSLYSGIEQYF
- | TRBJ1-3 | once | TRBV3-1/TRBV3-2 | TGTGCCAGCAGCCAGGGGTTGACAGTTGGAAACACCATATATTTT | CASSQGLTVGNTIYF
- | TRBJ2-7 | once | TRBV30 | TGTGCCTGGAGTGTTGGGGGGGGCTTCGGCGAGCAGTACTTC | CAWSVGGGFGEQYF
- | TRBJ1-1 | - | TRBV6-5 | TGTGCCAGCAGGACGAAGGTGGGCACTGAAGCTTTCTTT | CASRTKVGTEAFF
- | TRBJ1-4 | - | TRBV24-1 | TGTGCCACCAGTGCCGGGGGCGAAGGTGAGGAAAAACTGTTTTTT | CATSAGGEGEEKLFF
- | TRBJ2-3 | - | TRBV27 | TGTGCCAGCAGACTACTACCAAGCACAGATACGCAGTATTTT | CASRLLPSTDTQYF
TRBD1 | TRBJ2-2 | - | TRBV5-8 | TGTGCCAGCATAAACAGGGGCGGAGAGGGCACCGGGGAGCTGTTTTTT | CASINRGGEGTGELFF
TRBD1 | TRBJ2-1 | - | TRBV18 | TGTGCCAGCTCACCGGTTCAGGGGGCCTACAATGAGCAGTTCTTC | CASSPVQGAYNEQFF
- | TRBJ1-6 | - | TRBV15 | TGTGCCACCAGCAGAGATAGTGGCAGGGCAACACCCCTCCACTTT | CATSRDSGRATPLHF
- | TRBJ2-5 | once | TRBV10-3 | TGTGCCTCGCAGGGCAGTCTGGGGCCGACCCAGTACTTC | CASQGSLGPTQYF
TRBD2 | TRBJ2-7 | - | TRBV19 | TGTGCCAGTAGTATCCCTGTTGGGACTACCTACGAGCAGTACTTC | CASSIPVGTTYEQYF
- | TRBJ2-7 | - | TRBV7-3 | TGTGCCAGCAGCCTTGAGTCCGGGACGCGGAGAGGGGAGCAGTACTTC | CASSLESGTRRGEQYF
TRBD1 | TRBJ1-5 | once | TRBV10-3 | TGTGCCACTGGGGACAGCTTTAGCAATCAGCCCCAGCATTTT | CATGDSFSNQPQHF
- | TRBJ2-3 | once | TRBV4-2 | TGTGCCAGCAGCCACCCCACCACCGGGACCAGATCAGATACGCAGTATTTT | CASSHPTTGTRSDTQYF
- | TRBJ2-1 | once | TRBV6-4 | TGTGCCAGCAGCAGAGGTTCGGAGGCAAGCGAGCAGTTCTTC | CASSRGSEASEQFF
- | TRBJ1-5 | few | TRBV28 | TGTGCCAGCACCCTTTATGGGCCGGCCAACAATCAGCCCCAGCATTTT | CASTLYGPANNQPQHF
- | TRBJ2-2 | - | TRBV6-4 | TGTGCCAGCAGTCGGGGCCTAGGCGACACCGGGGAGCTGTTTTTT | CASSRGLGDTGELFF
- | TRBJ2-2 | - | TRBV19 | TGTGCCAGTAGAACCGGGACACAGAACACCGGGGAGCTGTTTTTT | CASRTGTQNTGELFF
TRBD1 | TRBJ1-1 | - | TRBV5-5 | TGTGCCAGCAGCCGGGACAGGGGCGGAAACACTGAAGCTTTCTTT | CASSRDRGGNTEAFF
TRBD2 | TRBJ2-1 | - | TRBV6-5 | TGTGCCAGCAGTTCTTTCCTCGGGGGGGCCTTTCGGGAGCAGTTCTTC | CASSSFLGGAFREQFF
TRBD1 | TRBJ1-2 | few | TRBV5-1 | TGCGCCAGCAGCTTGGCCGGACAGGAGGCCCGTCAAGGCTACACCTTC | CASSLAGQEARQGYTF
- | TRBJ1-3 | - | TRBV29-1 | TGCAGCGCCTCGGACAGAAGAAACACCATATATTTT | CSASDRRNTIYF
- | TRBJ2-2 | many | TRBV11-3 | TGTGCCAGCAGCTTATTCGGGGAGCTGTTTTTT | CASSLFGELFF
- | TRBJ1-2 | few | TRBV6-1 | TGTGCCAGCAGTGAAAGGTCCGCCAGCTATGGCTACACCTTC | CASSERSASYGYTF
- | TRBJ1-2 | - | TRBV6-1 | TGTGCCAGCAGTGAAAGGGACGCGGGGACTCTCTATGGCTACACCTTC | CASSERDAGTLYGYTF
TRBD2 | TRBJ2-2 | - | TRBV7-2 | TGTGCCAGCCGGACTAGCTGGGACACCGGGGAGCTGTTTTTT | CASRTSWDTGELFF
- | TRBJ2-1 | - | TRBV7-2 | TGTGCCAGCAGCTTCACCCTGAACTACAATGAGCAGTTCTTC | CASSFTLNYNEQFF
- | TRBJ2-3 | - | TRBV12-3/TRBV12-4 | TGTGCCAGCAGTTTAGCTTCCGCAGATACGCAGTATTTT | CASSLASADTQYF
- | TRBJ2-5 | - | TRBV5-1 | TGCGCCAGCAGCTTGGGGGAGTACCAAGAGACCCAGTACTTC | CASSLGEYQETQYF
- | TRBJ1-5 | - | TRBV5-1 | TGCGCCAGCAGCCCCGACAGCCCTAATCAGCCCCAGCATTTT | CASSPDSPNQPQHF